These 4 T cell receptor beta chains share one sample of origin, sequenced in a study of vaccination effects on CD4 cells after COVID-19. No cognate antigen is known for these TCRs. Measured with immunoSEQ multiplex PCR; TCRdb has only the in-frame clones, and not every one. The profile shows 20,000 to 25,000 clones, about 69% of them singletons. CD4+ T cells specific for antigen were expanded with viral peptide pools by the ViraFEST assay before sequencing. Having been cultured for roughly 9 days, the cells underwent CD4+ T cell isolation. Previously uninfected by SARS-CoV-2, the vaccine recipients also showed negative nucleocapsid antibodies. Sequencing was performed on CD4+ T cells from PBMCs cultured with HCoV-NL63 spike peptides, taken before COVID-19 vaccination. The receptors stem from a human donor who received a COVID-19 vaccine.

V is TRBV29-1 and J is TRBJ2-5; possible D gene TRBD2, 5 bases. Germline loops: CDR1 SQVTM, CDR2 ANQGSEA. The V gene lost 5 bases and the J gene lost 7 bases, with 17 bases spanning the gap. CDR3 length equals 13 residues. CDR3 loop: CSVSRARRGTQYF. The CDR3 bases are TGCAGCGTTTCCCGGGCCCGACGGGGGACCCAGTACTTC.

This chain uses TRBV6-6 with TRBJ2-3; D unresolved. This CDR3 spans 13 amino acids. Deletions cut 2 bases from V and 0 bases from J, with 3 bases between. Germline V gene data show CDR1 as MNHNY and CDR2 as SVGAGI (reference sequence). The chain's CDR3 is CASSYPSTDTQYF. The CDR3 coding sequence is TGTGCCAGCAGTTACCCAAGCACAGATACGCAGTATTTT.

This clone was recorded only once. The J gene is TRBJ1-5, the V gene TRBV4-1, with D maybe TRBD1 (6 bases). This CDR3 comprises 14 residues. Trimming took off 6 bases at V and 3 bases at J, with 12 bases between the two ends. Germline values: CDR1 MGHRA, CDR2 YSYEKL. DNA of the CDR3: TGCGCCAGCAGTCCCGGGACACTCAATCAGCCCCAGCATTTT. Translating it yields CASSPGTLNQPQHF.

This sequence joins TRBV12-3 or TRBV12-4 and TRBJ1-2; TRBD1 aligns across 7 bases. Losses at the gene ends were 4 bases for V and 8 bases for J; bases not matched to a gene: 4. The length of the CDR3 is 12 residues. CDR3 residues: CASSSTGPGYTF. DNA for the CDR3: TGTGCCAGCAGTTCGACAGGGCCCGGCTACACCTTC.